Listed below are T cell receptor beta chains from one sample, sequenced in a study of response to subunit inactivated influenza vaccine. One entry per CDR3 protein results from TCRdb running MiXCR on the RT-PCR reads. Among about half a million distinct CDR3 sequences listed, roughly 23% were seen once. The sample in question was CD4+ T cells sorted from PBMCs, obtained roughly 5 days after vaccination. These receptors originate from a man aged 50 to 59 who received an inactivated influenza vaccine. Each CDR3 is given with its conserved first and last residue. The order of the fields is J gene, V gene, D gene, clone size, CDR3 protein, CDR3 DNA. A D gene is named only where the DNA matches it firmly. Expanded clones get a size class; other rows say once, few or many, or leave the size out.

TRBJ2-1 | TRBV5-1 | . | few | CASSSDGDRGEQFF | TGCGCCAGCAGTTCTGACGGGGATCGCGGGGAGCAGTTCTTC
TRBJ2-1 | TRBV5-1 | TRBD2 | . | CASRVTSGRRGEQFF | TGCGCCAGCAGAGTCACTAGCGGGAGAAGGGGGGAGCAGTTCTTC
TRBJ1-4 | TRBV4-2 | . | . | CASSQDRAGGEKLFF | TGTGCCAGCAGCCAAGATAGGGCCGGAGGGGAAAAACTGTTTTTT
TRBJ1-1 | TRBV4-2 | . | few | CASSVGLNRNTEAFF | TGTGCCAGCAGCGTAGGATTGAATCGTAACACTGAAGCTTTCTTT
TRBJ2-7 | TRBV29-1 | . | . | CSVATRGRVSYEQYF | TGCAGCGTCGCCACCAGGGGACGGGTATCCTACGAGCAGTACTTC
TRBJ1-5 | TRBV5-1 | . | . | CASSPHSNQPQHF | TGCGCCAGCAGCCCACACAGCAATCAGCCCCAGCATTTT
TRBJ1-4 | TRBV16 | . | once | CASSQSMGRTNEKLFF | TGTGCCAGCAGCCAATCTATGGGGAGGACTAATGAAAAACTGTTTTTT
TRBJ2-1 | TRBV13 | . | . | CASSAGEQFF | TGTGCCAGCAGCGCCGGTGAGCAGTTCTTC
TRBJ2-5 | TRBV4-1 | . | . | CASSQVHTGLETQYF | TGCGCCAGCAGCCAAGTTCACACAGGGTTGGAGACCCAGTACTTC
TRBJ2-2 | TRBV6-2/TRBV6-3 | . | . | CASERFQTGGTGTGELFF | TGTGCCAGCGAAAGATTCCAGACAGGAGGAACGGGGACCGGGGAGCTGTTTTTT
TRBJ2-5 | TRBV5-1 | . | . | CASSTGFLGGQETQYF | TGCGCCAGCAGCACGGGATTTCTAGGAGGGCAAGAGACCCAGTACTTC
TRBJ1-1 | TRBV5-1 | . | . | CASTTAKNTEAFF | TGCGCCAGCACGACAGCGAAGAACACTGAAGCTTTCTTT
TRBJ2-1 | TRBV3-1 | TRBD2 | . | CASRLAGNDNEQFF | TGTGCCAGCAGGCTAGCGGGAAATGACAATGAGCAGTTCTTC
TRBJ2-7 | TRBV18 | TRBD2 | few | CASSPPGGDEQYF | TGTGCCAGCTCACCACCGGGAGGGGACGAGCAGTACTTC
TRBJ2-4 | TRBV7-2 | TRBD2 | few | CASSLARLAGGDIQYF | TGTGCCAGCAGCTTAGCGCGACTAGCGGGAGGGGACATTCAGTACTTC
TRBJ2-1 | TRBV5-6 | TRBD1 | . | CASSPPPGQGSYNEQFF | TGTGCCAGCAGCCCTCCTCCGGGACAGGGCTCCTACAATGAGCAGTTCTTC
TRBJ1-2 | TRBV24-1 | . | few | CATSSGSYGYTF | TGTGCCACCAGTTCAGGGAGCTATGGCTACACCTTC
TRBJ2-7 | TRBV5-6 | . | . | CASSLIGVYEQYF | TGTGCCAGCAGCTTGATTGGGGTATACGAGCAGTACTTC
TRBJ2-7 | TRBV6-1 | TRBD2 | . | CASRETSGGSYEQYF | TGTGCCAGCAGGGAGACTAGCGGGGGATCCTACGAGCAGTACTTC
TRBJ2-2 | TRBV11-3 | TRBD1 | . | CASSFSQGLGELFF | TGTGCCAGCAGCTTCTCACAGGGGCTAGGGGAGCTGTTTTTT
TRBJ2-2 | TRBV29-1 | TRBD1 | few | CSVGDRLNTGELFF | TGCAGCGTGGGGGACAGGTTAAACACCGGGGAGCTGTTTTTT
TRBJ1-2 | TRBV6-1 | TRBD1 | . | CASRGTGAFGYTF | TGTGCCAGCAGAGGAACAGGGGCCTTTGGCTACACCTTC
TRBJ2-6 | TRBV5-6 | TRBD2 | . | CASSWGLADSGANVLTF | TGTGCCAGCAGCTGGGGACTAGCAGACTCTGGGGCCAACGTCCTGACTTTC
TRBJ2-7 | TRBV7-2 | . | few | CASSLAGQKGNYEQYF | TGTGCCAGCAGCTTAGCGGGCCAGAAAGGGAACTACGAGCAGTACTTC
TRBJ2-7 | TRBV27 | TRBD1 | . | CASTSTGQGSEQYF | TGTGCCAGCACCTCTACGGGACAGGGAAGCGAGCAGTACTTC
TRBJ2-3 | TRBV6-1 | TRBD2 | . | CASSVSSGRPTDTQYF | TGTGCCAGCAGTGTCTCTAGCGGGCGCCCCACAGATACGCAGTATTTT
TRBJ2-5 | TRBV20-1 | . | . | CSAIGPNYEGETQYF | TGCAGTGCTATAGGGCCCAACTATGAAGGAGAGACCCAGTACTTC
TRBJ2-6 | TRBV12-3/TRBV12-4 | TRBD2 | few | CASSRGAGANVLTF | TGTGCCAGCAGTCGGGGGGCTGGGGCCAACGTCCTGACTTTC
TRBJ1-5 | TRBV20-1 | . | . | CSASVGEGNQPQHF | TGCAGTGCTAGCGTAGGGGAGGGCAATCAGCCCCAGCATTTT
TRBJ2-1 | TRBV7-2 | . | . | CASSLDLASEQFF | TGTGCCAGCAGCTTAGATCTAGCGAGTGAGCAGTTCTTC
TRBJ1-5 | TRBV12-3/TRBV12-4 | TRBD1 | few | CASSLDRTQPQHF | TGTGCCAGCAGTTTGGACAGGACTCAGCCCCAGCATTTT
TRBJ2-1 | TRBV5-1 | . | few | CASSLALASYNEQFF | TGCGCCAGCAGCTTGGCGTTAGCTTCCTACAATGAGCAGTTCTTC
TRBJ1-2 | TRBV7-8 | . | . | CASSLRSRDRDGYTF | TGTGCCAGCAGCCTTCGAAGCCGGGACCGCGATGGCTACACCTTC
TRBJ1-2 | TRBV12-3/TRBV12-4 | TRBD1 | . | CASSASGGGYTF | TGTGCCAGCAGTGCCTCAGGGGGTGGCTACACCTTC
TRBJ2-2 | TRBV28 | . | few | CASISASQAGELFF | TGTGCCAGCATTTCCGCTAGCCAGGCCGGGGAGCTGTTTTTT
TRBJ2-3 | TRBV12-3/TRBV12-4 | . | few | CASSSPWRGLGQDTQYF | TGTGCCAGCAGTTCTCCCTGGAGGGGACTCGGACAAGATACGCAGTATTTT
TRBJ2-3 | TRBV13 | . | few | CASSLRDSDTQYF | TGTGCCAGCAGCTTACGGGATTCAGATACGCAGTATTTT
TRBJ1-6 | TRBV5-1 | . | . | CASSLGKILPSPLHF | TGCGCCAGCAGCTTGGGGAAGATACTCCCTTCACCCCTCCACTTT
TRBJ2-5 | TRBV6-2/TRBV6-3 | . | . | CASGQSQETQYF | TGTGCCAGCGGACAGTCCCAAGAGACCCAGTACTTC
TRBJ2-5 | TRBV2 | TRBD1 | few | CASSPTGGETQYF | TGTGCCAGCAGTCCGACAGGGGGGGAGACCCAGTACTTC
TRBJ1-5 | TRBV4-2 | . | . | CASSQQGYNQPQHF | TGTGCCAGCAGCCAACAGGGGTACAATCAGCCCCAGCATTTT
TRBJ1-1 | TRBV12-3/TRBV12-4 | TRBD1 | few | CASTGRGQTEAFF | TGTGCCAGTACGGGCAGGGGGCAAACTGAAGCTTTCTTT
TRBJ2-3 | TRBV28 | . | few | CASRAGTDTQYF | TGTGCCAGCAGGGCGGGCACAGATACGCAGTATTTT
TRBJ1-3 | TRBV6-1 | . | . | CATLDEISGNTIYF | TGTGCCACCTTAGACGAAATCTCTGGAAACACCATATATTTT
TRBJ1-5 | TRBV7-2 | TRBD1 | . | CASGTGPNQPQHF | TGTGCCAGCGGGACAGGTCCTAATCAGCCCCAGCATTTT
TRBJ2-2 | TRBV7-6 | . | few | CASSQPIGTGELFF | TGTGCCAGCAGCCAACCCATCGGGACCGGGGAGCTGTTTTTT
TRBJ2-1 | TRBV20-1 | . | . | CSATGVERYNEQFF | TGCAGTGCTACGGGGGTCGAAAGATACAATGAGCAGTTCTTC
TRBJ2-7 | TRBV20-1 | . | . | CSAKDRQGGAYEQYF | TGCAGTGCTAAGGACCGACAGGGCGGGGCCTACGAGCAGTACTTC
TRBJ1-5 | TRBV28 | TRBD1 | few | CASKGTGGGQPQHF | TGTGCCAGCAAAGGAACAGGGGGAGGTCAGCCCCAGCATTTT
TRBJ1-1 | TRBV18 | . | few | CASSPWREWNTEAFF | TGTGCCAGCTCACCATGGAGGGAGTGGAACACTGAAGCTTTCTTT
TRBJ1-6 | TRBV7-9 | TRBD1 | few | CASSLATGLLHF | TGTGCCAGCAGCTTAGCGACAGGGCTCCTCCACTTT